This T cell receptor beta chain came from a study of T cell responses to AZD1222 COVID-19 vaccine. Pooling of second doses given at about 4 or about 12 weeks was done. Generated by immunoSEQ multiplex PCR, the TCRdb table keeps only in-frame clones and is missing some. This table holds around 130,000 clones, 80% to 95% found once. The CDR3 length is 13 residues. Germline CDR1 reads SNHLY; CDR2 reads FYNNEI. V was clipped by 7 bases and J by 7 bases, with 11 bases between them. As regards this clone: Its cognate antigen is unknown.

Study-level findings and limits: Regions 160-218 and 743-854 dominated among vaccine-associated CD4 TCRs spanning spike.

The rearrangement links TRBV2 to TRBJ1-6; D is undetermined. The origin of this receptor is an adult who received the AZD1222 COVID-19 vaccine. Sequenced here: peripheral blood, sampled 28 days after the second AZD1222 dose. The CDR3 nucleotides are TGTGCCAGCACATACAGAATGAATTCACCCCTCCACTTT. Translating it yields CASTYRMNSPLHF.